This T cell receptor beta chain was sequenced in a study of blood T cell repertoires in COVID-19. Turning to the study itself: T cells, B-cell-depleted T cells, or PBMCs provided the cDNA or gDNA that served as material.

The CDR3 has 13 amino acids. V was shortened by 3 bases and J by 3 bases, with 8 bases between the two germline ends. TCRdb's table, derived via immunoSEQ multiplex PCR, lists solely in-frame clones and lacks some. The sample includes 80,000 or so clones, around nine tenths of them seen just once. The chain carries TRBV12-3 or TRBV12-4 and TRBJ1-1, with D unclear. The clonotype was recovered from a woman aged 55-70 years with acute or convalescent COVID-19. What was sequenced was peripheral blood. In nucleotides, the CDR3 is TGTGCCAGCAGTTTGGTCCTAGACACTGAAGCTTTCTTT. Residues: CASSLVLDTEAFF.